What follows are 2 T cell receptor beta chains derived from one specimen sequenced in a study of T cells in Graves' hyperthyroidism and ophthalmopathy. RNA transcripts provided the source from which TCR beta CDR3 regions were amplified. TCR CDR3 underwent first-round RT-PCR with the HTBI primer set. Each CDR3 protein is one row after TCRdb ran MiXCR on the multiplex PCR reads. This table holds about 770,000 distinct CDR3 sequences, around 20% found once. The material sequenced was blood. The receptors originated from a woman aged 45-65 years with Graves' hyperthyroidism that later progressed to Graves' ophthalmopathy.

On this clonotype itself: A much larger clone differs by one base, so this may be a read error. The chain has TRBV6-9 and TRBJ1-2; D ambiguous. Germline CDR1 and CDR2: MNHGY and SVAAGI. The CDR3 runs to 15 residues. V was clipped by 3 bases and J by 6 bases, with 17 bases between them. CDR3 amino acids: CASSYPDGRGHGYTF. The CDR3 region has the DNA TGTGCCAGCAGTTACCCAGACGGACGTGGTCATGGCTACACCTTC.

This clonotype came up many times. At one end the junction does not follow the germline gene, possibly because of a read error. The genes are TRBV7-9 and TRBJ2-3, with D possibly being TRBD2 (6 bases). The CDR3 totals 15 residues. Germline assignment: CDR1 SEHNR and CDR2 FQNEAQ (reference sequence). CDR3: CASSLASGDTDTQYF. For the CDR3, the DNA is TGTGCCAGCAGCCTAGCGTCGGGCGACACAGATACGCAGTATTTT.